This paragraph covers one T cell receptor (beta chain) sequence. The antigen remains undetermined. A junction end diverges from the germline sequence, so it may reflect a read error. Building the TCR beta libraries relied on iRepertoire HTBI primers, and CDR3 regions underwent Arm-PCR. TCRdb re-called the multiplex PCR reads through MiXCR, storing one row per CDR3 protein. The sample yields 550,000 to 700,000 distinct CDR3 sequences, approximately 16% seen once. The sample comes from a study of regulatory T cells in long-lasting Graves disease. CDR1 LNHDA and CDR2 SQIVND come from the germline V gene (reference sequence). The CDR3 is 15 residues long. Regarding time point: newly diagnosed GD, antithyroid drugs for less than 3 months. The TCR library was made from RNA that had been extracted from PBMCs in TRIzol. Study outcomes and limitations: Persistent disease samples used TRBV28, TRBJ1-2 and TRBJ2-5 preferentially. For persistent Graves' patients, TCR diversity was lower than for newly diagnosed ones.

The sample also formed part of further work on T cells in Graves' hyperthyroidism and ophthalmopathy. As that study records: The authors deemed Graves' hyperthyroidism stable absent ophthalmopathy progression within 18 months. Primed by the HTBI set, a first-round RT-PCR was run on the TCR CDR3.

The receptor was derived from a young man with Graves disease. The chain has TRBV19 and TRBJ2-3; tentative D call: TRBD1 (7 bases). Sequences were derived from peripheral blood mononuclear cells (PBMCs), sampled at new diagnosis, from a patient treated with antithyroid drugs. Here the CDR3 DNA reads TGTGCCAGTAGTAGCAACAGGGGAGGAACGGATACGCGGTATTTT. It is translated as CASSSNRGGTDTRYF. Looking up the rest from reference TRBV19 and TRBJ2-3 gives the full variable domain: DGGITQSPKYLFRKEGQNVTLSCEQNLNHDAMYWYRQDPGQGLRLIYYSQIVNDFQKGDIAEGYSVSREKKESFPLTVTSAQKNPTAFYLCASSSNRGGTDTRYFGPGTRLTVL.